This is a list of T cell receptor beta chains from one sample in a study of blood T cell repertoires in COVID-19. Sequencing was performed with immunoSEQ multiplex PCR; in TCRdb, only in-frame clones are kept and a portion is missing. This sample has about 76,000 clones; less than 90% occur once, and the top ten carry roughly a sixth. Sample: peripheral blood. The source is a human donor in a cohort sampled during active COVID-19. The CDR3 runs from the conserved cysteine through the conserved F or W. The D gene is left open where the match is weak. Clone size is not always given. Where it is, it says once, few, many or a class for expanded clones.

TRBV5-1	TRBJ2-7	.	.	15	CASSLAGGLGDEQYF	TGCGCCAGCAGCTTGGCAGGAGGGTTGGGCGACGAGCAGTACTTC
TRBV28	TRBJ1-3	.	few	15	CASSLAGASGNTIYF	TGTGCCAGCAGTCTAGCGGGGGCTTCTGGAAACACCATATATTTT
TRBV5-1	TRBJ2-5	.	.	16	CASSPGVVEVQETQYF	TGCGCCAGCAGCCCCGGGGTAGTCGAGGTCCAAGAGACCCAGTACTTC
TRBV7-3	TRBJ2-6	TRBD1	.	16	CASSSPGGAGANVLTF	TGTGCCAGCAGCTCTCCAGGGGGCGCTGGGGCCAACGTCCTGACTTTC
TRBV19	TRBJ2-1	.	.	14	CASSPRDTYNEQFF	TGTGCCAGTAGTCCCCGGGACACCTACAATGAGCAGTTCTTC
TRBV28	TRBJ1-2	.	.	15	CASKDGGPGNYGYTF	TGTGCCAGCAAGGACGGAGGGCCGGGTAACTATGGCTACACCTTC
TRBV6-2/TRBV6-3	TRBJ2-7	TRBD2	.	15	CASSPDPGLAYEQYF	TGTGCCAGCAGCCCAGATCCGGGACTAGCCTACGAGCAGTACTTC
TRBV30	TRBJ2-1	.	.	14	CAWSVRARYNEQFF	TGTGCCTGGAGTGTACGAGCCCGATACAATGAGCAGTTCTTC
TRBV15	TRBJ1-2	.	.	14	CATSTGLLGEGYTF	TGTGCCACCTCGACGGGACTCCTGGGCGAGGGCTACACCTTC
TRBV24-1	TRBJ2-2	TRBD2	.	15	CAPYLTSGSPGELFF	TGTGCCCCATACCTTACTAGCGGGAGCCCCGGGGAGCTGTTTTTT
TRBV7-3	TRBJ1-2	TRBD1	.	14	CASSLTEGAGGYTF	TGTGCCAGCAGCTTAACGGAGGGGGCGGGGGGCTACACCTTC
TRBV6-5	TRBJ1-1	.	.	11	CASSRLSEAFF	TGTGCCAGCAGCCGGTTGTCTGAAGCTTTCTTT
TRBV5-5	TRBJ1-1	TRBD1	.	14	CASQHSQGATEAFF	TGTGCCAGCCAACACTCACAGGGGGCCACTGAAGCTTTCTTT
TRBV11-2	TRBJ1-2	.	.	15	CASSPGRGNGYGYTF	TGTGCCAGCAGCCCGGGTAGGGGAAACGGGTATGGCTACACCTTC
TRBV9	TRBJ1-5	.	.	16	CASSRGGEGGNQPQHF	TGTGCCAGCAGCCGCGGGGGCGAAGGGGGCAATCAGCCCCAGCATTTT
TRBV6-1	TRBJ2-5	TRBD2	.	17	CASSEGRGALSGETQYF	TGTGCCAGCAGTGAAGGGCGGGGGGCCCTCTCGGGAGAGACCCAGTACTTC
TRBV5-4	TRBJ1-3	.	.	15	CASSLDSQGGDTIYF	TGTGCCAGCAGCTTGGATTCTCAGGGAGGTGACACCATATATTTT
TRBV6-6	TRBJ1-5	TRBD1	.	14	CASSQRQGDQPQHF	TGTGCCAGCAGCCAGAGACAGGGGGATCAGCCCCAGCATTTT
TRBV3-1/TRBV3-2	TRBJ1-4	TRBD1	.	17	CASSHGSGGWRNEKLFF	TGTGCCAGCAGCCACGGCTCAGGGGGATGGCGCAATGAAAAACTGTTTTTT
TRBV27	TRBJ2-5	.	.	13	CASTPLLGETQYF	TGTGCCAGCACCCCTTTGCTCGGAGAGACCCAGTACTTC
TRBV5-6	TRBJ2-7	TRBD1	.	14	CASSLGQGAYEQYF	TGTGCCAGCAGCTTAGGACAGGGGGCCTACGAGCAGTACTTC
TRBV6-4	TRBJ2-7	.	.	14	CASSAQFGPYEQYF	TGTGCCAGCAGCGCCCAATTTGGGCCCTACGAGCAGTACTTC
TRBV25-1	TRBJ2-1	TRBD2	.	17	CASSDILAGGPVNEQFF	TGTGCCAGCAGTGATATTTTAGCGGGAGGGCCGGTCAATGAGCAGTTCTTC
TRBV11-2	TRBJ2-6	TRBD1	.	18	CASSPGATGYSGANVLTF	TGTGCCAGCAGCCCGGGTGCGACAGGGTACTCTGGGGCCAACGTCCTGACTTTC
TRBV7-3	TRBJ2-1	TRBD2	.	14	CASSPTSVGNEQFF	TGTGCCAGCAGCCCGACTAGCGTGGGCAATGAGCAGTTCTTC
TRBV4-3	TRBJ1-1	TRBD1	.	16	CASSQAPQGEGTEAFF	TGCGCCAGCAGCCAAGCTCCACAGGGGGAGGGAACTGAAGCTTTCTTT
TRBV4-2	TRBJ2-7	.	.	13	CASSQGPAGEQYF	TGTGCCAGCAGCCAAGGGCCAGCGGGCGAGCAGTACTTC
TRBV5-4	TRBJ2-5	TRBD2	.	17	CASSFIGSGRDQETQYF	TGTGCCAGCAGCTTCATCGGTAGCGGGAGAGACCAAGAGACCCAGTACTTC
TRBV29-1	TRBJ2-4	.	.	13	CSARGATKNIQYF	TGCAGCGCCCGGGGTGCGACCAAAAACATTCAGTACTTC
TRBV15	TRBJ1-2	.	.	16	CATSRDDGRGFYGYTF	TGTGCCACCAGCAGAGATGACGGGAGGGGATTCTATGGCTACACCTTC
TRBV19	TRBJ1-2	.	.	14	CASSNREVNYGYTF	TGTGCCAGTAGTAATCGGGAGGTTAACTATGGCTACACCTTC
TRBV7-9	TRBJ2-2	TRBD1	few	14	CASSSGTGFRELFF	TGTGCCAGCAGTTCCGGGACAGGGTTCAGGGAGCTGTTTTTT